This T cell receptor beta chain appears in the sequencing data of a study of radiotherapy plus CTLA-4 blockade in lung cancer. About the study: In approximately 17% of patients, objective responses were seen; 30% to 35% had disease control. Study-wide points: Following radiotherapy plus ipilimumab, tumor-derived TCR clones expanded in the blood.

Here immunoSEQ multiplex PCR was the method, and the copy in TCRdb shows in-frame clones only, minus some. The repertoire holds roughly 63,000 clones, with about 72% as singletons. Note on this clone: Antigen: not known.

V was clipped by 4 bases and J by 0 bases; unmatched bases: 6. The CDR3 extends over 16 amino acids. Germline values: CDR1 MGHDK, CDR2 SYGVNS. Alongside CTLA-4 blockade with ipilimumab, patients with chemo-refractory metastatic non-small-cell lung cancer received focal radiation. The material was peripheral blood, obtained from a patient treated with radiotherapy plus ipilimumab. The genes are TRBV25-1 and TRBJ1-3; 7 bases fit TRBD1. The sequence derives from a human donor with non-small cell lung cancer whose response to radiotherapy plus ipilimumab could not be evaluated. CDR3 nucleotide sequence: TGTGCCAGCAGTGGCGTGACAGGGCTCTCTGGAAACACCATATATTTT. This codes for CASSGVTGLSGNTIYF.